This TCR beta chain was recorded in a study of blood T cell repertoires in COVID-19. Looking at the study overall: Samples of COVID-19 (acute and convalescent) were obtained from the United States, Italy and Spain. T cells, B-cell-depleted T cells, or PBMCs provided the cDNA or gDNA that served as material.

Original analysis: Estimates of nucleated cell counts were drawn from the amplification of reference gene primers. The assay was immunoSEQ multiplex PCR, and TCRdb's table has in-frame clones only and misses some. The DNA was the basis for D and trimming; V, J and clone size are from that table. This table holds more than 9,500 clones, about 89% found once. The germline CDR1 and CDR2 sequences are MRHNA and SNTAGT. This CDR3 spans 13 amino acids. V was cut by 3 bases and J by 9 bases, with 14 bases left in between. This chain links TRBV6-4 with TRBJ1-2; no clear D. Sequencing was done on a sample of peripheral blood. This receptor was taken from a woman aged 60-75 years with active COVID-19. CDR3 region: CASSESGSLRYTF. The DNA for the CDR3 is TGTGCCAGCAGTGAGTCGGGAAGTTTGCGCTACACCTTC.